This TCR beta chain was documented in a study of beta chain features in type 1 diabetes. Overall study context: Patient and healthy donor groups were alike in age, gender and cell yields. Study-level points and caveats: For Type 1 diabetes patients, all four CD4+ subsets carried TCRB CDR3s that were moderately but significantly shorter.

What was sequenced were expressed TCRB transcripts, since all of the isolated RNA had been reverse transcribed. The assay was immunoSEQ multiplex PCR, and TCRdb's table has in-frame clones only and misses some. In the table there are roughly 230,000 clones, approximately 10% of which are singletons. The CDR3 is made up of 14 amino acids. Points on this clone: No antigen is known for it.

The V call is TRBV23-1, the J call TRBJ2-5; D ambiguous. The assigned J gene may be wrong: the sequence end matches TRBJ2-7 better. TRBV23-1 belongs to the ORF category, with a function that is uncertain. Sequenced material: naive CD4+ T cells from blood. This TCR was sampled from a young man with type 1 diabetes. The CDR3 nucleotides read TGCGCCAGCAGTCAAAGCTCTACCCAATACGAGCAGTACTTC. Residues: CASSQSSTQYEQYF.